Following are 10 T cell receptor beta chains from one sample sequenced in a study of cytomegalovirus exposure and HLA in healthy donors. The PCR made use of 60 Vbeta and 13 Jbeta primers. Sequencing was performed with immunoSEQ multiplex PCR; in TCRdb, only in-frame clones are kept and a portion is missing. The repertoire holds approximately 200,000 clones, with around 67% as singletons. The sequencing sample was made of PBMCs. The receptors were gathered from a woman in her 30s in good health and CMV-seropositive.

The chain combines TRBV6-1 with TRBJ1-2; TRBD1 aligns across 11 bases. Trimming took 6 bases from V and 6 from J; bases not matched to a gene: 6. Looked up from germline, CDR1 is MNHNS and CDR2 is SASEGT. The CDR3 is made up of 14 amino acids. DNA for the CDR3: TGTGCCAGCAGCCCAGGGACAGGGGGGAATGGCTACACCTTC. The encoded protein is CASSPGTGGNGYTF.

This chain uses TRBV5-1 with TRBJ2-7, with 10 bases lining up with TRBD1. J was trimmed by 6 bases and V by 4 bases; bases with no gene match: 7. The CDR3 is 14 residues long. Germline V gene lookup returns CDR1 SGHRS and CDR2 YFSETQ. The CDR3 region is CASSPDRGPTEQYF. DNA for the CDR3: TGCGCCAGCAGCCCTGACAGGGGGCCAACCGAGCAGTACTTC.

This clone was counted only a few times. The chain is built from TRBV7-9 and TRBJ2-1, with 8 bases identical to TRBD2. The CDR3 consists of 19 residues. The V gene's germline CDR1 is SEHNR and CDR2 FQNEAQ (reference sequence). Losses at the gene ends were 5 bases for V and 1 base for J; bases not matched to a gene: 16. In DNA, the CDR3 is TGTGCCAGCAGCCCCCAAATTACGGCGGCTAGCGGGTCCTACAATGAGCAGTTCTTC. Protein: CASSPQITAASGSYNEQFF.

This chain links TRBV27 with TRBJ1-5; D is undetermined. The V end lost 4 bases, the J end lost 1 base, and 8 bases lay between the germline ends. Germline loops: CDR1 MNHEY, CDR2 SMNVEV (reference sequence). There are 14 residues in the CDR3. CDR3 protein: CASSWLGSNQPQHF. Written as DNA, the CDR3 is TGTGCCAGCAGTTGGCTAGGAAGCAATCAGCCCCAGCATTTT.

The chain employs TRBV19 and TRBJ1-5, with TRBD1 identical over 7 bases. The CDR3 sequence is 16 residues long. The germline gives CDR1 LNHDA, CDR2 SQIVND (reference sequence). Trimming took 7 bases from V and 7 from J; bases not matched to a gene: 16. CDR3 amino acids: CASISRGIDSRQPQHF. CDR3 bases: TGTGCCAGTATCAGCAGGGGGATTGACTCAAGGCAGCCCCAGCATTTT.

The J gene is TRBJ1-3, the V gene TRBV19; a weak D match, TRBD1 (5 bases). Germline loops: CDR1 LNHDA, CDR2 SQIVND (reference sequence). The CDR3 totals 13 residues. Trimming cost V 8 bases and J 4 bases, with 12 bases left between them. The CDR3: CASSGTAGNTIYF. CDR3 DNA sequence: TGTGCCAGTTCGGGGACTGCCGGAAACACCATATATTTT.

This clone was observed a handful of times. This chain connects TRBV7-8 to TRBJ2-1; tentatively, D is TRBD1 (6 bases). The germline V gene has CDR1 SGHVS and CDR2 FQNEAQ. The CDR3 totals 13 residues. V was cut by 10 bases and J by 9 bases, with 19 bases left in between. The CDR3 sequence is CATGQSSRGEQFF. CDR3 nucleotide sequence: TGTGCCACAGGACAGTCAAGCCGGGGTGAGCAGTTCTTC.

The J gene is TRBJ2-3, the V gene TRBV7-6; 7 bases fit TRBD2. CDR1 and CDR2 (germline): SGHVS, FNYEAQ. J was trimmed by 4 bases and V by 7 bases; bases with no gene match: 11. The CDR3 contains 15 residues. The CDR3 region is CASIPSGGAADTQYF. DNA of the CDR3: TGTGCCAGCATCCCGTCGGGGGGAGCAGCAGATACGCAGTATTTT.

CDR3 amino acids: CASSLVGGSEQYF. The CDR3 coding sequence is TGTGCCAGCAGCTTAGTTGGCGGATCCGAGCAGTACTTC. The V call is TRBV11-3, the J call TRBJ2-7; D unclear. V lost 1 base, J lost 6 bases, and 10 bases lay in between. From germline, CDR1 is SGHNT and CDR2 YENEEA. The CDR3 runs 13 residues. Using reference TRBV11-3 and TRBJ2-7 for the parts outside the CDR3, the full variable domain is EAGVVQSPRYKIIEKKQPVAFWCNPISGHNTLYWYLQNLGQGPELLIRYENEEAVDDSQLPKDRFSAERLKGVDSTLKIQPAELGDSAVYLCASSLVGGSEQYFGPGTRLTVT.

The gene calls are TRBV2 and TRBJ1-1; 8 bases align to TRBD1. CDR1 and CDR2 (germline): SNHLY, FYNNEI. The CDR3 sequence is 13 residues long. J gave up 10 bases and V 10 bases, and 14 bases lay outside the gene matches. For the CDR3, the DNA is TGTGCCAACCAGGACAGGGCCGCAATGGGAGCTTTCTTT. Translated, it gives CANQDRAAMGAFF. Supplemented by reference TRBV2 and TRBJ1-1, the full variable domain reads EPEVTQTPSHQVTQMGQEVILRCVPISNHLYFYWYRQILGQKVEFLVSFYNNEISEKSEIFDDQFSVERPDGSNFTLKIRSTKLEDSAMYFCANQDRAAMGAFFGQGTRLTVV.